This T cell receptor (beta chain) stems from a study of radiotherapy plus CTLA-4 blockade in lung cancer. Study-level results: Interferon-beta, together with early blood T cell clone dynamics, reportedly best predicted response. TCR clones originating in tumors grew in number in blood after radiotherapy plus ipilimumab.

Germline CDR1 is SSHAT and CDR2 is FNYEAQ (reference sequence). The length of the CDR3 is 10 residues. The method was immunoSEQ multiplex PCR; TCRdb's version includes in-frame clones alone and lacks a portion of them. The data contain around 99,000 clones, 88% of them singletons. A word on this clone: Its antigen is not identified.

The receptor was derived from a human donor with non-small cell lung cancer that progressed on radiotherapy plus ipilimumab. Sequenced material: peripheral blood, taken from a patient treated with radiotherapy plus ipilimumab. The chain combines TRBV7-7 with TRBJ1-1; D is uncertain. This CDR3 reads CAREDTEAFF. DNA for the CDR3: TGTGCTAGGGAGGACACTGAAGCTTTCTTT.